These 26 T cell receptor beta chains originate from one sample sequenced in a study of T cell responses to AZD1222 COVID-19 vaccine. The repertoire was sequenced with immunoSEQ multiplex PCR; TCRdb's copy has only in-frame clones and lacks some. Of 90,000 to 120,000 clones in the sample, around 92% are singletons; the top ten hold under 10%. This sample comprised peripheral blood, obtained 28 days after the second AZD1222 dose. These receptors all stem from an adult who received the AZD1222 COVID-19 vaccine.

This clone has just a few counts. The chain links TRBV9 to TRBJ1-2; D ambiguous. The CDR3 sequence is 16 residues long. The germline gives CDR1 SGDLS, CDR2 YYNGEE. V was clipped by 0 bases and J by 1 base, with 13 bases between them. CDR3 sequence reads: CASSVAPDTVNYGYTF. For the CDR3, the DNA is TGTGCCAGCAGCGTAGCACCAGATACAGTTAACTATGGCTACACCTTC.

With regard to this clone: The junction and the germline gene differ at one end; a read error may be behind it. The chain joins TRBV10-1 to TRBJ2-2, with 7 bases lining up with TRBD1. The CDR3 is made up of 14 amino acids. Germline CDR1 WNHNN, CDR2 SYGVQD (reference sequence). CDR3: CASSSQGNAGELFF. CDR3 DNA: TGCGCCAGCAGTTCACAGGGGAACGCCGGGGAGCTGTTTTTT.

V and J are TRBV7-9 and TRBJ1-1; D is unresolved. From germline, CDR1 is SEHNR and CDR2 FQNEAQ (reference sequence). The CDR3 extends over 15 amino acids. V was clipped by 1 base and J by 0 bases, with 9 bases between them. The DNA for the CDR3 is TGTGCCAGCAGCTTAGACCCCGGGGTGAACACTGAAGCTTTCTTT. Its translation: CASSLDPGVNTEAFF.

This chain joins TRBV13 and TRBJ1-3; maybe TRBD1 (6 bases). The CDR3 has 14 residues. Between the trimmed V and J ends, which lost 7 bases and 0 bases, there was a span of 10 bases. From germline, CDR1 is PRHDT and CDR2 FYEKMQ (reference sequence). The DNA for the CDR3 is TGTGCCAGCACCCGACAGGTCTCTGGAAACACCATATATTTT. Its translation: CASTRQVSGNTIYF.

The genes are TRBV10-2 and TRBJ1-5; 10 bases match TRBD1. Germline V CDR1 and CDR2: WSHSY, SAAADI. This CDR3 comprises 14 residues. The ends lost 8 bases at V and 2 bases at J; junction bases unmatched: 3. CDR3 sequence reads: CASGGTGGNQPQHF. Here the CDR3 DNA reads TGCGCCAGCGGTGGGACAGGGGGCAATCAGCCCCAGCATTTT.

This chain uses TRBV6-6 with TRBJ2-1; D is ambiguous. Germline CDR1 and CDR2: MNHNY and SVGAGI (reference sequence). V shed 2 bases and J shed 15 bases, with 14 bases lying between them. This CDR3 spans 12 amino acids. In DNA, the CDR3 is TGTGCCAGCAGTTACCGGGCAGGACCGGGGTTCTTC. This translates into CASSYRAGPGFF.

This clone has just one count. The chain employs TRBV9 and TRBJ1-1; D possibly corresponds to TRBD1 (6 bases). This CDR3 contains 14 residues. V lost 0 bases, J lost 5 bases, and 11 bases lay in between. Germline V gene sequence: CDR1 SGDLS, CDR2 YYNGEE. The chain's CDR3 is CASSVGPGETEAFF. The CDR3 nucleotides read TGTGCCAGCAGCGTAGGTCCAGGGGAGACTGAAGCTTTCTTT.

The V and J genes are TRBV6-5 and TRBJ1-4; a weak D match, TRBD1 (6 bases). This CDR3 has 13 residues. V was clipped by 7 bases and J by 4 bases, with 10 bases between them. Germline CDR1 is MNHEY and CDR2 is SVGAGI. The CDR3 is CASIRGYNEKLFF. The DNA of the CDR3 is TGTGCCAGCATCAGGGGCTATAATGAAAAACTGTTTTTT.

The chain carries TRBV13 and TRBJ2-7; D uncertain. CDR1 is PRHDT, CDR2 FYEKMQ, per germline (reference sequence). Trimming took off 4 bases at V and 5 bases at J, with 12 bases between the two ends. The CDR3 contains 13 residues. The CDR3 region has the DNA TGTGCCAGCAGCTCAGATACTGGGAACGAGCAGTACTTC. Its protein product is CASSSDTGNEQYF.

The chain joins TRBV30 to TRBJ1-2, with a weak D call TRBD1 (5 bases). This CDR3 is 13 amino acids long. V was cut by 6 bases and J by 3 bases, with 14 bases left in between. Looked up from germline, CDR1 is GTSNPN and CDR2 is SVGIG (reference sequence). CDR3 DNA sequence: TGTGCCTGCTCCAATGGGGCACACTATGGCTACACCTTC. Residues: CACSNGAHYGYTF.

With respect to this clone: This sample also contains other DNA sequences that code for the same CDR3. The chain combines TRBV5-1 with TRBJ2-1; TRBD2 matches at 11 bases. CDR3 length: 15 amino acids. V shed 3 bases, J shed 1 base, and the junction held 0 bases outside the gene matches. Germline-derived CDR1 and CDR2 are SGHRS and YFSETQ. Written as DNA, the CDR3 is TGCGCCAGCAGCTCTAGCGGGGGGTCCTACAATGAGCAGTTCTTC. Encoded protein: CASSSSGGSYNEQFF.

The rearrangement joins TRBV19 to TRBJ2-1; 9 bases are shared with TRBD2. V was clipped by 6 bases and J by 0 bases; unmatched bases: 9. The CDR3 contains 17 residues. Germline V gene lookup returns CDR1 LNHDA and CDR2 SQIVND (reference sequence). As DNA, the CDR3 is TGTGCCAGTAGCCGTACGTGGCGGGGGGGCTCCTACAATGAGCAGTTCTTC. Translating gives CASSRTWRGGSYNEQFF.

The V and J genes are TRBV3-1 (or the pseudogene TRBV3-2) and TRBJ1-1; the D gene is possibly TRBD1 (5 bases). Trimming pared 1 base from V and 5 bases from J, leaving 11 bases between. Germline V lookup: CDR1 LGHDT, CDR2 YNNKEL (reference sequence). This CDR3 region has 14 residues. CDR3 DNA sequence: TGTGCCAGCAGCCAAGGATGGGGGGTGACTGAAGCTTTCTTT. It specifies CASSQGWGVTEAFF.

The gene calls are TRBV12-3 or TRBV12-4 and TRBJ1-5; perhaps TRBD1 as D (5 bases). The length of the CDR3 is 12 residues. Trimming pared 3 bases from V and 7 bases from J, leaving 7 bases between. The CDR3 is CASSFPGQPQHF. The CDR3 nucleotides are TGTGCCAGCAGTTTCCCAGGGCAGCCCCAGCATTTT.

This rearrangement joins TRBV7-6 to TRBJ2-6, with D possibly being TRBD1 (5 bases). Trimming shortened V by 8 bases and J by 2 bases, and 13 bases separated the two germline ends. Germline lookup yields CDR1 SGHVS and CDR2 FNYEAQ. The CDR3 spans 15 residues. Here the CDR3 DNA reads TGTGCCAGCGGCACGATAGGGGCTGGGGCCAACGTCCTGACTTTC. Protein: CASGTIGAGANVLTF.

The chain employs TRBV5-1 and TRBJ2-3; 10 positions match TRBD2. This CDR3 contains 16 residues. Germline V lookup: CDR1 SGHRS, CDR2 YFSETQ. Trimming removed 6 bases from V and 2 bases from J; junction bases left unmatched: 9. This CDR3 is CASNPGLAEFTDTQYF. The CDR3 DNA reads as TGCGCCAGCAACCCCGGACTAGCGGAGTTCACAGATACGCAGTATTTT. Combining the CDR3 with reference TRBV5-1 and TRBJ2-3 gives the whole variable domain KAGVTQTPRYLIKTRGQQVTLSCSPISGHRSVSWYQQTPGQGLQFLFEYFSETQRNKGNFPGRFSGRQFSNSRSEMNVSTLELGDSALYLCASNPGLAEFTDTQYFGPGTRLTVL.

The chain carries TRBV15 and TRBJ1-6, with 7 nucleotides matching TRBD1. The CDR3 runs 15 residues. Germline lookup yields CDR1 LNHNV and CDR2 YYDKDF (reference sequence). The junction had 4 bases not matched to a gene; V was cut back by 1 base and J by 7 bases. The CDR3 region is CATSRGRGGNSPLHF. The CDR3 DNA reads as TGTGCCACCAGCAGAGGCAGGGGGGGAAATTCACCCCTCCACTTT. The full variable domain, completed using reference TRBV15 and TRBJ1-6, is DAMVIQNPRYQVTQFGKPVTLSCSQTLNHNVMYWYQQKSSQAPKLLFHYYDKDFNNEADTPDNFQSRRPNTSFCFLDIRSPGLGDTAMYLCATSRGRGGNSPLHFGNGTRLTVT.

The V gene is TRBV19, the J gene TRBJ2-3; the D call may be TRBD1 or TRBD2 (5 bases each). This CDR3 contains 15 residues. Per the germline V gene, CDR1 is LNHDA and CDR2 is SQIVND (reference sequence). The V gene lost 3 bases and the J gene lost 2 bases, with 12 bases spanning the gap. The CDR3 bases are TGTGCCAGTAGTATCTCGTGGGGGTCCACAGATACGCAGTATTTT. It translates to CASSISWGSTDTQYF.

The rearrangement joins TRBV5-5 to TRBJ1-6; no clear D gene. The CDR3 runs 16 residues. Germline V CDR1 and CDR2: SGHKS, YYEKEE (reference sequence). The V and J ends lost 4 bases and 0 bases respectively, with 11 bases between them. The CDR3 bases are TGTGCCAGCAGCCGTTTGGTTAGCTCCTATAATTCACCCCTCCACTTT. It is translated as CASSRLVSSYNSPLHF.

The J gene is TRBJ1-1, the V gene TRBV7-2; no clear D. Germline V gene lookup returns CDR1 SGHTA and CDR2 FQGNSA. Trimming left V 1 base short and J 0 bases short, with 12 bases between. The CDR3 loop spans 16 amino acids. CDR3: CASSLGLGTLNTEAFF. The DNA for the CDR3 is TGTGCCAGCAGCTTAGGTCTAGGAACTTTGAACACTGAAGCTTTCTTT.

A few counts support this clone. V usage is TRBV10-1 and J usage is TRBJ1-5; D gene ambiguous. Trimming removed 6 bases from V and 6 bases from J, with 6 bases in between. CDR3 length: 11 amino acids. Germline lookup yields CDR1 WNHNN and CDR2 SYGVQD (reference sequence). CDR3 loop: CASRNCQPQHF. The CDR3 DNA follows: TGCGCCAGCAGAAACTGTCAGCCCCAGCATTTT.

The chain carries TRBV7-8 and TRBJ1-1, with D perhaps matching TRBD1 (5 bases). CDR3 length equals 14 residues. Trimming shortened V by 5 bases and J by 1 base, and 11 bases separated the two germline ends. Germline V gene lookup returns CDR1 SGHVS and CDR2 FQNEAQ. This CDR3 reads CASSPQGRNTEAFF. Here the CDR3 DNA reads TGTGCCAGCAGCCCGCAGGGACGGAACACTGAAGCTTTCTTT. Combining the CDR3 with reference TRBV7-8 and TRBJ1-1 gives the whole variable domain GAGVSQSPRYKVAKRGQDVALRCDPISGHVSLFWYQQALGQGPEFLTYFQNEAQLDKSGLPSDRFFAERPEGSVSTLKIQRTQQEDSAVYLCASSPQGRNTEAFFGQGTRLTVV.

V usage is TRBV2 and J usage is TRBJ2-7; the match to TRBD1 covers 8 bases. The CDR3 runs to 15 residues. J lost 4 bases, V lost 8 bases, and 13 bases had no gene match. Germline CDR1 SNHLY, CDR2 FYNNEI. The CDR3 spells CASLTGAPFDYEQYF. CDR3 in DNA: TGTGCCAGCCTGACAGGGGCCCCCTTCGATTACGAGCAGTACTTC.

This chain connects TRBV20-1 to TRBJ2-1; 9 positions agree with TRBD2. The CDR3 loop spans 14 amino acids. Looked up from germline, CDR1 is DFQATT and CDR2 is SNEGSKA (reference sequence). J gave up 5 bases and V 3 bases, and 5 bases lay outside the gene matches. For the CDR3, the DNA is TGCAGTGCTAGTAGGCTAGCGGGGAACAATGAGCAGTTCTTC. Translation: CSASRLAGNNEQFF.

The chain uses TRBV19 and TRBJ1-5; D perhaps matches TRBD1 (5 bases). There are 15 residues in the CDR3. The germline V gene has CDR1 LNHDA and CDR2 SQIVND (reference sequence). The V and J ends lost 3 bases and 0 bases respectively, with 9 bases between them. The CDR3 region is CASSILGDSNQPQHF. The DNA for the CDR3 is TGTGCCAGTAGTATTTTGGGGGATAGCAATCAGCCCCAGCATTTT.

CDR3 amino acids: CSATVGAANNQPQHF. CDR3 nucleotide sequence: TGCAGCGCCACGGTAGGGGCGGCAAACAATCAGCCCCAGCATTTT. This chain joins TRBV29-1 and TRBJ1-5; D possibly corresponds to TRBD1 (5 bases). CDR3 length equals 15 residues. V lost 7 bases and J 3 bases, leaving 19 bases between the germline ends. Germline CDR1 SQVTM, CDR2 ANQGSEA. The whole variable domain, remainder taken from reference TRBV29-1 and TRBJ1-5, is SAVISQKPSRDICQRGTSLTIQCQVDSQVTMMFWYRQQPGQSLTLIATANQGSEATYESGFVIDKFPISRPNLTFSTLTVSNMSPEDSSIYLCSATVGAANNQPQHFGDGTRLSIL.